Detailed here is one TCR beta chain. Its antigen is as yet unknown. This sample stems from a study of T cell repertoires in cytomegalovirus infection. Study-wide background: It was recently identified HLA-C-restricted and well-studied HLA-B-restricted CMV epitopes that the study used. In public TCR beta signatures, there were indications of both CMV infection and matching HLA type. Overall study findings and caveats: Based on cumulative public TCR beta family frequency, carriers of CMV plus the relevant HLA were identified. In two of eight donors, the top clonotype was HLA-C-restricted CMV-specific.

The CDR3 loop spans 14 amino acids. Germline V gene sequence: CDR1 KGHSH, CDR2 LQKENI. V gave up 7 bases and J gave up 7 bases, with 16 bases separating them. TCRdb analysed the reads with MiXCR anew, one entry per CDR3 protein. The data show more than 110,000 distinct CDR3 sequences, with over 30% seen just once and 45% to 60% held by the top ten. The receptor comes from a human donor in good health (CMV status not recorded). Some clones in this sample may be carry-over from other donors' samples. Material: CD8+ T cells from cultured PBMCs, obtained from culture after CMV antigen stimulation. The V call is TRBV18, the J call TRBJ2-2; possibly TRBD2 for D (6 bases). The CDR3 nucleotides are TGTGCCAGCTTACCGGAACCCGGGGGCGGGGAGCTGTTTTTT. Its translation: CASLPEPGGGELFF.